These 31 T cell receptor beta chains were all obtained from the same sample, sequenced in a study of metastatic and nonmetastatic thyroid tumors. TCRdb re-called clones from the PCR reads using MiXCR. The table records over 20,000 clones, around 30% of them present only once. Thyroid surgery was performed in patients who had received no treatment beforehand. Sequencing was performed on blood. The receptor set was obtained from a female donor with papillary thyroid cancer or a benign thyroid nodule (not recorded which). Some clones in this sample may be carry-over from other donors' samples.

This clone occurred many times. The chain links TRBV7-9 to TRBJ2-7; 11 bases agree with TRBD1. J gave up 3 bases and V 5 bases, and 6 bases lay outside the gene matches. The length of the CDR3 is 15 residues. CDR1 and CDR2 from the germline V gene are SEHNR and FQNEAQ (reference sequence). The CDR3 nucleotides read TGTGCCAGCAGCCCCCGGGACAGGGGGTTCTACGAGCAGTACTTC. This encodes CASSPRDRGFYEQYF.

The chain recombines TRBV11-2 with TRBJ2-7; 7 positions agree with TRBD2. CDR3 size: 16 residues. Germline lookup yields CDR1 SGHAT and CDR2 FQNNGV. V lost 2 bases, J lost 6 bases, and 13 bases stayed unmatched. This chain's CDR3 is CASSLKSASGFPEQYF. The CDR3 nucleotides are TGTGCCAGCAGCTTAAAATCTGCTAGCGGATTTCCCGAGCAGTACTTC.

This clone is a singleton in its sample. The CDR3 DNA follows: TGCGCCAGCAGCCAACCGGGACAGGGCTTCTCTGGAAACACCATATATTTT. It translates to CASSQPGQGFSGNTIYF. The chain combines TRBV4-1 with TRBJ1-3; 9 nucleotides line up with TRBD1. V was pared by 2 bases and J by 0 bases, with 5 bases of the junction left unmatched. CDR1 MGHRA and CDR2 YSYEKL come from the germline V gene. This CDR3 comprises 17 residues.

This chain uses TRBV24-1 with TRBJ1-1; 7 bases are shared with TRBD1. The CDR3 runs to 13 residues. Trimming at V came to 0 bases and at J to 11 bases, leaving 5 bases not matched to a gene. Germline loops: CDR1 KGHDR, CDR2 SFDVKD. CDR3 in DNA: TGTGCCACCAGTGATTTGCCAGGGGGTAGGGCTTTCTTT. Translated, it gives CATSDLPGGRAFF.

Within the sample, this clone is medium-sized. The chain has TRBV6-1 and TRBJ2-7; 8 positions agree with TRBD2. Trimming at V came to 7 bases and at J to 7 bases, leaving 9 bases not matched to a gene. The CDR3 covers 13 residues. CDR1 and CDR2 (germline): MNHNS, SASEGT. The CDR3 spells CASTPPGGHEQYF. Written as DNA, the CDR3 is TGTGCCAGCACTCCCCCGGGGGGGCATGAGCAGTACTTC.

The V and J genes are TRBV7-9 and TRBJ1-2; 7 nucleotides match TRBD1. The CDR3 has 12 amino acids. The trim removed 7 bases at V and 6 bases at J, leaving 5 bases unmatched. The germline CDR1 and CDR2 sequences are SEHNR and FQNEAQ (reference sequence). The CDR3 DNA is TGTGCCAGCACCACAGGGGTTGATGGCTACACCTTC. Translating gives CASTTGVDGYTF.

This rearrangement joins TRBV4-1 to TRBJ2-2; 12 bases fit TRBD1. Germline V gene data show CDR1 as MGHRA and CDR2 as YSYEKL. V trimming: 5 bases; J trimming: 8 bases; junction bases outside the gene matches: 6. The CDR3 length is 15 residues. The CDR3 sequence is CASSAGTGGYGELFF. In DNA, the CDR3 is TGCGCCAGCAGCGCTGGGACAGGGGGCTATGGGGAGCTGTTTTTT.

The count of this clone is one. This CDR3 fails to terminate in the conserved phenylalanine or tryptophan, so it likely reflects a read error. This chain joins TRBV9 and TRBJ1-6; 7 nucleotides align to TRBD1. The CDR3 spans 14 residues. Germline V CDR1 and CDR2: SGDLS, YYNGEE. CDR3 nucleotides: TGTGCCTGCAGCCCTCGGGACAGTAATTCACCCCTCCACTTA. Amino acid sequence: CACSPRDSNSPLHL.

CDR3 in amino acids: CASKRAGGPNNEQFF. The CDR3 DNA sequence: TGTGCCAGCAAAAGGGCGGGAGGGCCCAACAATGAGCAGTTCTTC. This rearrangement joins TRBV2 to TRBJ2-1; 9 bases agree with TRBD2. CDR3 size: 15 residues. Germline values: CDR1 SNHLY, CDR2 FYNNEI. V lost 7 bases, J lost 5 bases, and 9 bases stayed unmatched.

By sample fraction, this clone is medium-sized (0.01 to 0.1%). This chain joins TRBV6-1 and TRBJ1-2; D is possibly TRBD1 (5 bases). The CDR3 sequence is 13 residues long. Germline assignment: CDR1 MNHNS and CDR2 SASEGT. V shed 2 bases and J shed 8 bases, with 12 bases lying between them. In DNA form, the CDR3 reads TGTGCCAGCAGTGAATTGGCCTCAGGGGGCTACACCTTC. Translating it yields CASSELASGGYTF.

The J gene is TRBJ1-2, the V gene TRBV7-2; maybe TRBD1 (6 bases). The CDR3 contains 15 residues. Germline V gene sequence: CDR1 SGHTA, CDR2 FQGNSA. The V end was cut by 2 bases, the J end by 2 bases, with 12 bases between. The CDR3 nucleotides read TGTGCCAGCAGCTTACTCAGGGGTCCAAACTATGGCTACACCTTC. This codes for CASSLLRGPNYGYTF.

To note about this clone: One junction end disagrees with the germline gene, perhaps due to a read error. The gene calls are TRBV6-4 and TRBJ2-3; possibly TRBD2 for D (6 bases). CDR1 is MRHNA, CDR2 SNTAGT, per germline. The CDR3 length is 15 residues. As DNA, the CDR3 is TGCGCCAGCAGTGACTCGATAGCGGGCACAGATACGCAGTATTTT. As protein: CASSDSIAGTDTQYF.

This clone is medium-sized in the sample. V and J are TRBV6-4 and TRBJ2-1; TRBD2 matches 8 bases. The germline V gene encodes CDR1 MRHNA and CDR2 SNTAGT. The CDR3 is 15 amino acids. The V gene end was trimmed by 2 bases and the J gene end by 9 bases; junction bases not matched to a gene: 9. In DNA, the CDR3 is TGTGCCAGCAGTGACGTCGGGGGGGCCTATGGTGAGCAGTTCTTC. Amino acids: CASSDVGGAYGEQFF.

The V call is TRBV18, the J call TRBJ2-1; maybe TRBD1 (5 bases). Germline-derived CDR1 and CDR2 are KGHSH and LQKENI. The CDR3 extends over 13 amino acids. V lost 3 bases and J 9 bases, leaving 12 bases between the germline ends. The CDR3 nucleotides are TGTGCCAGCTCACCCTCACAGGACATTGAGCAGTTCTTC. Translation gives CASSPSQDIEQFF.

This sequence joins TRBV6-2 or TRBV6-3 and TRBJ2-1; 10 bases fit TRBD2. V was pared by 3 bases and J by 0 bases, with 11 bases of the junction left unmatched. The CDR3 runs 19 residues. Germline assignment: CDR1 MNHEY and CDR2 SVGEGT. CDR3 in DNA: TGTGCCAGCAGTTATTTGAAGACTAGCGGGTTGAGCTCCTACAATGAGCAGTTCTTC. Its translation: CASSYLKTSGLSSYNEQFF.

V and J are TRBV4-2 and TRBJ1-6; D is perhaps TRBD1 (6 bases). The V and J ends lost 0 bases and 0 bases respectively, with 9 bases between them. CDR3 length: 17 amino acids. Germline CDR1 and CDR2: LGHNA and YNFKEQ. The CDR3 is CASSQEGGSSYNSPLHF. As DNA, the CDR3 is TGTGCCAGCAGCCAAGAAGGGGGGAGCTCCTATAATTCACCCCTCCACTTT.

This chain joins TRBV18 and TRBJ2-7, with 8 bases that match TRBD1. The J segment lost 5 bases and the V segment lost 6 bases, leaving 9 bases of the junction unmatched. Germline values: CDR1 KGHSH, CDR2 LQKENI. CDR3 length equals 14 residues. CDR3 DNA: TGTGCCAGCTCCCCCCAGGGGGCATTGAACGAGCAGTACTTC. It codes for CASSPQGALNEQYF. The full variable domain, with the rest looked up from reference TRBV18 and TRBJ2-7, is NAGVMQNPRHLVRRRGQEARLRCSPMKGHSHVYWYRQLPEEGLKFMVYLQKENIIDESGMPKERFSAEFPKEGPSILRIQQVVRGDSAAYFCASSPQGALNEQYFGPGTRLTVT.

Of note for this clone: A read error may produce the germline difference seen at one junction end. The chain couples TRBV7-9 to TRBJ2-3, with TRBD2 matching 7 bases. Germline values: CDR1 SEHNR, CDR2 FQNEAQ (reference sequence). The CDR3 contains 14 residues. CDR3 DNA: TGTTCCAGCAGCTTAGTGGGGAGGGGAGTTACGCAGTATTTT. Encoded protein: CSSSLVGRGVTQYF.

The chain joins TRBV5-1 to TRBJ2-1; 7 positions agree with TRBD1. With 4 bases clipped from V and 8 bases from J, the junction kept 24 bases outside the gene matches. The germline V gene encodes CDR1 SGHRS and CDR2 YFSETQ. CDR3 length: 19 amino acids. For the CDR3, the DNA is TGCGCCAGCAGCATGGGTTTGAGGGGGCACCGGAGTATTTCAGATGAGCAGTTCTTC. This sequence encodes CASSMGLRGHRSISDEQFF.

At least ten counts were recorded for this clone. Relative to the germline gene, one junction end is altered; a read error may explain this. The chain combines TRBV29-1 with TRBJ2-2; 7 nucleotides match TRBD2. From germline, CDR1 is SQVTM and CDR2 ANQGSEA. The CDR3 contains 16 residues. The CDR3 DNA reads as TGCAGCGTCGAAGTTGGGACTACCGTTCAAACCGGGGAGCTGTTTTTT. It translates to CSVEVGTTVQTGELFF.

V gene TRBV30 combines with J gene TRBJ2-2; D not resolved. Germline V gene data show CDR1 as GTSNPN and CDR2 as SVGIG (reference sequence). This CDR3 has 13 amino acids. V dropped 2 bases and J dropped 8 bases, with 12 bases sitting between them. The CDR3 bases are TGTGCCTGGAGTTACGGGTCCGAGGGGGAGCTGTTTTTT. Translation: CAWSYGSEGELFF.

The J gene is TRBJ2-7, the V gene TRBV6-2 or TRBV6-3; D not certain. There are 14 residues in the CDR3. V gave up 0 bases and J gave up 9 bases, with 15 bases separating them. Per germline, CDR1 MNHEY and CDR2 SVGEGT. The DNA of the CDR3 is TGTGCCAGCAGTTACTCGATGGAATTTGCAGGGCAGTACTTC. This gives the protein CASSYSMEFAGQYF.

The rearrangement joins TRBV2 to TRBJ1-5; D ambiguous. Germline CDR1 and CDR2: SNHLY and FYNNEI. This CDR3 has 14 amino acids. V lost 2 bases, J lost 2 bases, and 7 bases lay in between. The DNA for the CDR3 is TGTGCCAGCAGTGAATTTCAGGGCAATCAGCCCCAGCATTTT. Translated: CASSEFQGNQPQHF.

The V gene is TRBV6-1, the J gene TRBJ2-7; TRBD1 agrees at 9 bases. Germline trimming cut 5 bases from V and 3 bases from J; bases unmatched to any gene: 11. Germline V lookup: CDR1 MNHNS, CDR2 SASEGT. This CDR3 comprises 16 residues. The DNA for the CDR3 is TGTGCCAGCAGTTCCGCTGCTGGGACAGGGAGCTACGAGCAGTACTTC. It translates to CASSSAAGTGSYEQYF.

This clone occurred a few times. The CDR3: CASSLYGGVLSYEQYF. DNA for the CDR3: TGTGCCAGCAGCTTATACGGTGGCGTTCTCTCCTACGAGCAGTACTTC. This sequence joins TRBV11-2 and TRBJ2-7; D unresolved. Germline-derived CDR1 and CDR2 are SGHAT and FQNNGV. CDR3 length: 16 residues. V lost 2 bases, J lost 0 bases, and 14 bases lay in between.

This clone occurred many times. The genes are TRBV20-1 and TRBJ2-6; D uncertain. This CDR3 is 13 amino acids long. CDR1 is DFQATT, CDR2 SNEGSKA, per germline (reference sequence). Trimming shortened V by 3 bases and J by 4 bases, and 7 bases separated the two germline ends. In nucleotides, the CDR3 is TGCAGTGCTAGCCTTATGGGGGCCAACGTCCTGACTTTC. This translates into CSASLMGANVLTF.

The chain links TRBV11-2 to TRBJ1-2; the match to TRBD1 covers 7 bases. Trimming took 5 bases from V and 2 from J; bases not matched to a gene: 5. Germline assignment: CDR1 SGHAT and CDR2 FQNNGV. The CDR3 runs 14 residues. CDR3 sequence: CASSPGTANYGYTF. The DNA for the CDR3 is TGTGCCAGCAGCCCGGGGACAGCGAACTATGGCTACACCTTC. The full variable domain, rest sourced from reference TRBV11-2 and TRBJ1-2, is EAGVAQSPRYKIIEKRQSVAFWCNPISGHATLYWYQQILGQGPKLLIQFQNNGVVDDSQLPKDRFSAERLKGVDSTLKIQPAKLEDSAVYLCASSPGTANYGYTFGSGTRLTVV.

This clone is labeled as medium-sized. This chain uses TRBV4-3 with TRBJ2-1; D gene uncertain. Germline CDR1 and CDR2: LGHNA and YSLEER. Trimming cost V 1 base and J 9 bases, with 16 bases left between them. This CDR3 region has 15 residues. CDR3 residues: CASSQVGRPYVEQFF. CDR3 nucleotides: TGCGCCAGCAGCCAAGTAGGCCGTCCGTACGTTGAGCAGTTCTTC.

This clone turned up a few times. The J gene is TRBJ1-2, the V gene TRBV20-1, with unresolved D. This CDR3 contains 15 residues. V lost 3 bases to trimming and J lost 0 bases, with 14 bases between them. Germline V gene sequence: CDR1 DFQATT, CDR2 SNEGSKA (reference sequence). The CDR3 spells CSASVPESPNYGYTF. The CDR3 region has the DNA TGCAGTGCTAGCGTGCCGGAGTCCCCTAACTATGGCTACACCTTC.

The rearrangement uses TRBV30 and TRBJ2-1, with unresolved D. Trimming cost V 0 bases and J 4 bases, with 10 bases left between them. The CDR3 extends over 14 amino acids. Germline CDR1 is GTSNPN and CDR2 is SVGIG (reference sequence). The CDR3 region is CAWSVGLGYNEQFF. DNA of the CDR3: TGTGCCTGGAGTGTAGGGCTGGGGTACAATGAGCAGTTCTTC. Based on the CDR3 plus reference TRBV30 and TRBJ2-1, the full variable domain is SQTIHQWPATLVQPVGSPLSLECTVEGTSNPNLYWYRQAAGRGLQLLFYSVGIGQISSEVPQNLSASRPQDRQFILSSKKLLLSDSGFYLCAWSVGLGYNEQFFGPGTRLTVL.

Ten or more counts support this clone. The J gene is TRBJ2-3, the V gene TRBV20-1; TRBD2 matches 7 bases. Germline assignment: CDR1 DFQATT and CDR2 SNEGSKA (reference sequence). CDR3 length: 13 residues. The junction had 6 bases not matched to a gene; V was cut back by 3 bases and J by 6 bases. Written as DNA, the CDR3 is TGCAGTGCTAGTGAGGGAGGGTGGGATACGCAGTATTTT. Translated: CSASEGGWDTQYF.